Shown below are 16 T cell receptor beta chains from a single sample sequenced in a study of post-analysis software for immune sequencing data. Study-wide results and caveats: Roughly five TRBV segments were more frequent in patients than controls; TRBV5-6, TRBV5-1 and TRBV20-1 belonged to this group.

These TCRs' antigens remain unknown. Carried by the TCR beta cDNA libraries were unique molecular identifiers. TCRdb itself ran the PCR reads through MiXCR, one entry per CDR3 protein. The sample has around 770,000 distinct CDR3 sequences; 46% are singletons. Sequencing input: blood. These TCRs come from a girl aged 5-17 years with multiple sclerosis.

Of note for this clonotype: An end of the junction does not agree with germline; a read error may underlie this. V gene TRBV6-2 or TRBV6-3 combines with J gene TRBJ2-1; no firm D call. CDR3 size: 14 residues. Germline V gene data show CDR1 as MNHEY and CDR2 as SVGEGT. The DNA of the CDR3 is TGTGCCAGCAGTTACTTGACTCCCGGAAATGAACAGTTCTTC. Its translation is CASSYLTPGNEQFF.

This clonotype was counted a few times. The chain has TRBV6-5 and TRBJ2-1, with 7 bases that match TRBD1. The V and J ends lost 0 bases and 0 bases, in that order; junction bases with no gene match: 2. The CDR3 loop spans 16 amino acids. In germline, CDR1 is MNHEY, CDR2 SVGAGI. The CDR3 is CASSYSEGASYNEQFF. The CDR3, as DNA: TGTGCCAGCAGTTACTCAGAGGGGGCCTCCTACAATGAGCAGTTCTTC.

V is TRBV2 and J is TRBJ2-1; D possibly corresponds to TRBD2 (6 bases). Trimming shortened V by 2 bases and J by 8 bases, and 28 bases separated the two germline ends. Germline CDR1 SNHLY, CDR2 FYNNEI. The CDR3 extends over 19 amino acids. CDR3 sequence reads: CASSESPPGLFSVADEQFF. For the CDR3, the DNA is TGTGCCAGCAGTGAATCACCGCCGGGACTGTTCTCGGTAGCTGATGAGCAGTTCTTC.

This clonotype showed up just a few times. This CDR3 reads CATSRSTGGFEPQHF. The CDR3, as DNA: TGTGCCACCAGCAGATCAACAGGGGGGTTTGAGCCCCAGCATTTT. The V call is TRBV15, the J call TRBJ1-5, with 8 bases fitting TRBD1. The CDR3 is 15 amino acids. Unmatched junction bases numbered 8, after V lost 2 bases and J lost 8 bases. Germline CDR1 and CDR2: LNHNV and YYDKDF (reference sequence).

The chain couples TRBV10-3 to TRBJ1-1; tentative D call: TRBD1 (6 bases). With 0 bases removed from V and 7 bases from J, the gap between germline ends came to 15 bases. Germline CDR1 and CDR2: ENHRY and SYGVKD. This CDR3 contains 15 residues. The CDR3 reads CAISESWDMEVEAFF. CDR3 coding DNA: TGTGCCATCAGTGAGTCGTGGGACATGGAAGTTGAAGCTTTCTTT.

The rearrangement uses TRBV10-3 and TRBJ2-1; unclear D gene. Trimming cost V 6 bases and J 5 bases, with 14 bases left between them. The CDR3 covers 14 residues. Germline assignment: CDR1 ENHRY and CDR2 SYGVKD. The CDR3 region has the DNA TGTGCCATCAGGGTGGGGTATGGGGACAATGAGCAGTTCTTC. Translated, it gives CAIRVGYGDNEQFF.

V is TRBV7-9 and J is TRBJ2-7, with TRBD1 as a possible D gene (5 bases). With 4 bases removed from V and 5 bases from J, the gap between germline ends came to 12 bases. CDR3 length: 13 amino acids. In germline, CDR1 is SEHNR, CDR2 FQNEAQ (reference sequence). Here the CDR3 DNA reads TGTGCCAGCAGCTCGGACAAGGTACACGAGCAGTACTTC. Translated, it gives CASSSDKVHEQYF.

Worth noting for this clonotype: Since the CDR3 does not end with the conserved phenylalanine or tryptophan, this likely comes from a read error. The V gene is TRBV27, the J gene TRBJ2-1; weak D call: TRBD2 (6 bases). Germline lookup yields CDR1 MNHEY and CDR2 SMNVEV (reference sequence). The length of the CDR3 is 14 residues. V lost 5 bases and J 7 bases, leaving 15 bases between the germline ends. The CDR3 coding sequence is TGTGCCAGCAGTGACTGGGGCGGGGCGAATGAGCAGTTCGTC. This gives the protein CASSDWGGANEQFV.

This sequence joins TRBV9 and TRBJ1-2; no clear D. With 3 bases removed from V and 2 bases from J, the gap between germline ends came to 20 bases. Germline V lookup: CDR1 SGDLS, CDR2 YYNGEE. The CDR3 loop spans 17 amino acids. The CDR3 is CASSASRRKGPNYGYTF. CDR3 sequence (DNA): TGTGCCAGCAGCGCAAGCCGGCGAAAAGGGCCCAACTATGGCTACACCTTC.

The V gene is TRBV18, the J gene TRBJ1-4, with TRBD1 identical over 7 bases. The length of the CDR3 is 19 residues. Germline V lookup: CDR1 KGHSH, CDR2 LQKENI. V shed 2 bases and J 7 bases; nucleotides not matched to a gene: 19. This CDR3 reads CASSPVSRDSMTSGEKLFF. DNA for the CDR3: TGTGCCAGCTCACCAGTCAGCCGGGACAGTATGACTTCAGGTGAAAAACTGTTTTTT.

This clonotype was observed a handful of times. The chain joins TRBV3-1 to TRBJ2-5; 7 nucleotides line up with TRBD2. The J segment lost 2 bases and the V segment lost 4 bases, leaving 4 bases of the junction unmatched. CDR1 and CDR2 from the germline V gene are LGHDT and YNNKEL (reference sequence). This CDR3 is built from 14 residues. The CDR3 is CASSLAGDQETQYF. The CDR3 coding sequence is TGTGCCAGCAGCCTTGCGGGGGATCAAGAGACCCAGTACTTC.

Only a few counts were recorded for this clonotype. The chain couples TRBV19 to TRBJ2-3; tentative D call: TRBD2 (5 bases). CDR1 is LNHDA and CDR2 is SQIVND in the germline V gene (reference sequence). This CDR3 spans 14 amino acids. The V and J ends lost 3 bases and 5 bases respectively, with 12 bases between them. CDR3 amino acids: CASSIEGQVDTQYF. The CDR3 DNA follows: TGTGCCAGTAGTATCGAGGGCCAGGTAGATACGCAGTATTTT.

The sample holds one count of this clonotype. This sequence joins TRBV6-2 or TRBV6-3 and TRBJ2-2; 7 positions agree with TRBD1. With V trimmed by 0 bases and J by 7 bases, 8 bases remained unmatched. This CDR3 is built from 16 residues. Germline loops: CDR1 MNHEY, CDR2 SVGEGT. The CDR3 sequence is CASSYSGQSPSGELFF. CDR3 in DNA: TGTGCCAGCAGTTACTCGGGACAGAGTCCCAGCGGGGAGCTGTTTTTT.

The rearrangement links TRBV3-1 to TRBJ1-1; maybe TRBD1 (5 bases). The germline V gene has CDR1 LGHDT and CDR2 YNNKEL (reference sequence). Trimming took 2 bases from V and 4 from J, leaving 11 bases between them. The CDR3 loop spans 14 amino acids. DNA of the CDR3: TGTGCCAGCAGCCAATGGGGCGGGGCCACTGAAGCTTTCTTT. It specifies CASSQWGGATEAFF.

This clonotype was detected a few times. J is TRBJ2-7 and V is TRBV27; 7 bases align to TRBD2. The CDR3 sequence is 14 residues long. The ends lost 5 bases at V and 2 bases at J; junction bases unmatched: 6. The germline V gene has CDR1 MNHEY and CDR2 SMNVEV (reference sequence). CDR3 nucleotide sequence: TGTGCCAGCAGTCCGAAAGGGAGGGCCTACGAGCAGTACTTC. Translating gives CASSPKGRAYEQYF.

The chain recombines TRBV2 with TRBJ2-1, with TRBD2 matching 11 bases. Germline lookup yields CDR1 SNHLY and CDR2 FYNNEI. V dropped 6 bases and J dropped 6; count of bases not matched to a gene: 7. This CDR3 comprises 15 residues. DNA of the CDR3: TGTGCCAGCAGCCCGGGACTAGCGGCGATCAATGAGCAGTTCTTC. Translation: CASSPGLAAINEQFF.